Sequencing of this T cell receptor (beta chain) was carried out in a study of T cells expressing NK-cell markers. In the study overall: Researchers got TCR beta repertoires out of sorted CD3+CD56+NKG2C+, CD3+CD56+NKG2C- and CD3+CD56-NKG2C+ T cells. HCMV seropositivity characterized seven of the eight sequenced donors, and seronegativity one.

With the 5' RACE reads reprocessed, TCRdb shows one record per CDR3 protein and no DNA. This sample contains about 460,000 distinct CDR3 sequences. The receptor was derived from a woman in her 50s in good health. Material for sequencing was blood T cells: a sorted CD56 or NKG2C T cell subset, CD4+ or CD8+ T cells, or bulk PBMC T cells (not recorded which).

CDR3 loop: CSARGGTGGKNIQYF. V gene TRBV20-1 combines with J gene TRBJ2-4; TCRdb returns TRBD1, unconfirmable since there is no DNA. There are 15 residues in the CDR3. In germline, CDR1 is DFQATT, CDR2 SNEGSKA (reference sequence).